Below are 5 T cell receptor beta chains sequenced from a single sample in a study of blood T cell repertoires in COVID-19. Produced via immunoSEQ multiplex PCR; TCRdb's table is partial and in-frame only. The repertoire holds around 140,000 clones, with around 88% as singletons. The sample consisted of peripheral blood. The receptors shown here come from a man aged 50 or older with active or convalescent COVID-19.

This clone has only one observation. J is TRBJ1-1 and V is TRBV10-2; 11 nucleotides align to TRBD1. The CDR3 is 14 amino acids. Trimming took 6 bases from V and 1 from J; bases not matched to a gene: 1. CDR1 WSHSY and CDR2 SAAADI come from the germline V gene. DNA of the CDR3: TGCGCCAGCAGGGGGACAGGGGGGAACACTGAAGCTTTCTTT. It yields the protein CASRGTGGNTEAFF.

This chain connects TRBV4-3 to TRBJ1-6; no clear D gene. The length of the CDR3 is 14 residues. Between the trimmed V and J ends, which lost 0 bases and 6 bases, there was a span of 6 bases. The germline V gene encodes CDR1 LGHNA and CDR2 YSLEER. CDR3 in DNA: TGCGCCAGCAGCCAAGAAAAGAGTAATTCACCCCTCCACTTT. Its translation: CASSQEKSNSPLHF.

V is TRBV3-1 (or the pseudogene TRBV3-2) and J is TRBJ2-5; possible D gene TRBD2, 6 bases. Germline loops: CDR1 LGHDT, CDR2 YNNKEL (reference sequence). The V end was cut by 0 bases, the J end by 4 bases, with 6 bases between. The CDR3 contains 13 residues. CDR3 DNA: TGTGCCAGCAGCCAAGACGGGGGAGAGACCCAGTACTTC. This gives the protein CASSQDGGETQYF.

This rearrangement joins TRBV5-4 to TRBJ2-7, with TRBD2 as a possible D gene (5 bases). The CDR3 is made up of 15 amino acids. V was cut by 7 bases and J by 4 bases, with 21 bases left in between. The V gene's germline CDR1 is SGHNT and CDR2 YYREEE (reference sequence). The CDR3 coding sequence is TGTGCCAGCGGCCAAGGAGGCTCCAGGAAATACGAGCAGTACTTC. This encodes CASGQGGSRKYEQYF. The complete variable domain, with remaining parts taken from reference TRBV5-4 and TRBJ2-7, reads ETGVTQSPTHLIKTRGQQVTLRCSSQSGHNTVSWYQQALGQGPQFIFQYYREEENGRGNFPPRFSGLQFPNYSSELNVNALELDDSALYLCASGQGGSRKYEQYFGPGTRLTVT.

The chain employs TRBV5-5 and TRBJ2-3; 8 bases are shared with TRBD1. With V trimmed by 3 bases and J by 6 bases, 15 bases remained unmatched. Germline CDR1 SGHKS, CDR2 YYEKEE (reference sequence). The CDR3 is made up of 17 amino acids. This CDR3 is CASSSQNRRGRVDTQYF. In DNA, the CDR3 is TGTGCCAGCAGCTCTCAAAACCGCAGGGGGCGCGTCGATACGCAGTATTTT.